This T cell receptor beta chain came from a study of follicular helper T cells after annual influenza vaccination. Study overall: Sampling occurred days 0, 7 and 28 after each influenza vaccination. General study results and limits: Day 7 ICOS+CD38+ clones were most often found later in ICOS-CD38- cTfh cells. Each annual vaccination recalled recurring oligoclonal ICOS+CD38+ cTfh clonotypes. ICOS+CD38+ cTfh clonality change tracked circulating plasmablast frequency change.

Noted time point: 2013-2014 season, 7 days after vaccination. The protocol was immunoSEQ multiplex PCR, while the TCRdb copy is restricted to in-frame clones and leaves out a portion. In the table there are approximately 10,000 clones, about 80% of which are singletons. Trimming cost V 6 bases and J 6 bases; bases outside gene matches: 8. This CDR3 is built from 16 residues. Germline assignment: CDR1 WSHSY and CDR2 SAAADI. Details on this clone: Its antigen is unidentified.

V usage is TRBV10-2 and J usage is TRBJ2-3, with TRBD2 matching over 14 bases. The clonotype originates from an adult who received the influenza vaccine. The sequenced sample was CXCR5- memory CD4+ T cells sorted from blood, obtained 7 days after influenza vaccination. CDR3 protein: CASRRLAGGTSDTQYF. As DNA, the CDR3 is TGCGCCAGCAGAAGACTAGCGGGAGGGACCTCTGATACGCAGTATTTT.